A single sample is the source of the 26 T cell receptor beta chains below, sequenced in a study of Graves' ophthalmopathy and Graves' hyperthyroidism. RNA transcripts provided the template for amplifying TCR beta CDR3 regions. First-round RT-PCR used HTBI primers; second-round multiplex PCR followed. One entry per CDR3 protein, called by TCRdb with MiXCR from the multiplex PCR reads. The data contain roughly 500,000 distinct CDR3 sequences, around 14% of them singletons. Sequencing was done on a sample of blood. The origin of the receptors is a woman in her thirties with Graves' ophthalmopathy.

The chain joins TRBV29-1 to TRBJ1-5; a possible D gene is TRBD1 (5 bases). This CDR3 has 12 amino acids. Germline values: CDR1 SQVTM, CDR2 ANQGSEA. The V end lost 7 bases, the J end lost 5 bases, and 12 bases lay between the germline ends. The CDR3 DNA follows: TGCAGCGCCGGACTAGGGGATCAGCCCCAGCATTTT. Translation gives CSAGLGDQPQHF.

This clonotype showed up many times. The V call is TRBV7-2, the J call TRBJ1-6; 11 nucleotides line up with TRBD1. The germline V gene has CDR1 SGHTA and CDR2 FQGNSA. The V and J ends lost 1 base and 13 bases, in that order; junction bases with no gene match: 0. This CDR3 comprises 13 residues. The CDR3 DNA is TGTGCCAGCAGCTTAGGGGACAGGGGGCCCCTCCACTTT. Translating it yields CASSLGDRGPLHF.

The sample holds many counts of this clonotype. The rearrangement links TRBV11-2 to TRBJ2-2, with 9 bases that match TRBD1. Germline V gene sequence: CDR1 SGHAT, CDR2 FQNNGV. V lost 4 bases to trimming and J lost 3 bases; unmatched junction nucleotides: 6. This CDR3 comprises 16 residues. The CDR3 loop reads CASSYGDRAHTGELFF. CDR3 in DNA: TGTGCCAGCAGCTACGGGGACAGGGCCCACACCGGGGAGCTGTTTTTT.

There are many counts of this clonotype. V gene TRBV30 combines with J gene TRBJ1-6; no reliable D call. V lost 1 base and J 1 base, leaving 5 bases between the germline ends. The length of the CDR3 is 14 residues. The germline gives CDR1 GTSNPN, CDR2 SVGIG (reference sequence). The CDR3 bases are TGTGCCTGGAGTGCAAATTCCTATAATTCACCCCTCCACTTT. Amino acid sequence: CAWSANSYNSPLHF. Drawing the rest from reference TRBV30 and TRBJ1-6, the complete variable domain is SQTIHQWPATLVQPVGSPLSLECTVEGTSNPNLYWYRQAAGRGLQLLFYSVGIGQISSEVPQNLSASRPQDRQFILSSKKLLLSDSGFYLCAWSANSYNSPLHFGNGTRLTVT.

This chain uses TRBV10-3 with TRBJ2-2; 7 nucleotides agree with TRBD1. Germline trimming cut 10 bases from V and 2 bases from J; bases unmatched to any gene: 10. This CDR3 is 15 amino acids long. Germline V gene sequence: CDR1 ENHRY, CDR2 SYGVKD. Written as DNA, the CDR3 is TGTGCCACCTTAGACAGGGATTCTAACACCGGGGAGCTGTTTTTT. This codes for CATLDRDSNTGELFF.

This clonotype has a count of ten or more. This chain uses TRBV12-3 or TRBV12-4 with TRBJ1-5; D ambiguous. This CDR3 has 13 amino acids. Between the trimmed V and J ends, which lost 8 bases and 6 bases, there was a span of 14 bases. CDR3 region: CASARESSQPQHF. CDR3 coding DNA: TGTGCCAGCGCAAGGGAGTCTAGTCAGCCCCAGCATTTT.

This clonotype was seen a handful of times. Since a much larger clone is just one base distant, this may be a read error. For the CDR3, the DNA is TGTGCCAGCTCACCACCGGTGACCGGGAACCTCTATGGCTACACCTTC. The encoded protein is CASSPPVTGNLYGYTF. The chain joins TRBV18 to TRBJ1-2; no clear D gene. In germline, CDR1 is KGHSH, CDR2 LQKENI. V was clipped by 0 bases and J by 4 bases, with 15 bases between them. CDR3 size: 16 residues.

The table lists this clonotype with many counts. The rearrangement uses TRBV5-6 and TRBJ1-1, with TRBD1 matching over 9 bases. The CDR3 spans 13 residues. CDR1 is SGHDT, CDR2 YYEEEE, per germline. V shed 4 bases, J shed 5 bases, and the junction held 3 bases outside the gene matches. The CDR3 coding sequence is TGTGCCAGCAGCCCGGACAGGGGAACTGAAGCTTTCTTT. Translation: CASSPDRGTEAFF.

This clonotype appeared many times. In DNA form, the CDR3 reads TGTGCCATCAGTGACAGGGCTGAGACCCAGTACTTC. It codes for CAISDRAETQYF. This chain uses TRBV10-3 with TRBJ2-5, with TRBD1 as a possible D gene (5 bases). V lost 3 bases to trimming and J lost 5 bases, with 7 bases between them. Per germline, CDR1 ENHRY and CDR2 SYGVKD. There are 12 residues in the CDR3.

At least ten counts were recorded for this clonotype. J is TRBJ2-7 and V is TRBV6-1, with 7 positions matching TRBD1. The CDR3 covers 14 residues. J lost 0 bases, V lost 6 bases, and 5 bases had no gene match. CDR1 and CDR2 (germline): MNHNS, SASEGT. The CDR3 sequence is CASRRGQISYEQYF. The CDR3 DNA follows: TGTGCCAGCAGAAGGGGACAGATCTCCTACGAGCAGTACTTC.

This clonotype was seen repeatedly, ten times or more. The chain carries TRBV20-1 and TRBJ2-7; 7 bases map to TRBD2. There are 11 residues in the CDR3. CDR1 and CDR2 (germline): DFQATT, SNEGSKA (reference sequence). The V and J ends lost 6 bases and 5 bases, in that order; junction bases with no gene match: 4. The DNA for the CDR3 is TGCAGTGCGCTTCGGGGGGACGAGCAGTACTTC. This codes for CSALRGDEQYF.

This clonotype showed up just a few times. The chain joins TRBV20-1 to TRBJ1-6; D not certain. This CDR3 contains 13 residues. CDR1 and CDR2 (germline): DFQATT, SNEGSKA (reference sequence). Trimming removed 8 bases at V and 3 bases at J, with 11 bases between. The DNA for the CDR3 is TGCAGTCCCAAAAAAGACTATAATTCACCCCTCCACTTT. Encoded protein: CSPKKDYNSPLHF.

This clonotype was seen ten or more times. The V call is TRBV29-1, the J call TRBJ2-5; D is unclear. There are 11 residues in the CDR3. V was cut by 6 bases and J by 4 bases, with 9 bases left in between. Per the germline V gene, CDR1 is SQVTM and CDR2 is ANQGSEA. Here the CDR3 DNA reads TGCAGCGTCCCGGTGGCAGAGACCCAGTACTTC. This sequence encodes CSVPVAETQYF.

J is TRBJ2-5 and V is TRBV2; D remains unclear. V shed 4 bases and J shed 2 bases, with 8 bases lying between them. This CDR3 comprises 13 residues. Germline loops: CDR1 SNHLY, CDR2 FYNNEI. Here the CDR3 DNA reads TGTGCCAGCAGTGTGGCTCAGCAAGAGACCCAGTACTTC. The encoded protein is CASSVAQQETQYF.

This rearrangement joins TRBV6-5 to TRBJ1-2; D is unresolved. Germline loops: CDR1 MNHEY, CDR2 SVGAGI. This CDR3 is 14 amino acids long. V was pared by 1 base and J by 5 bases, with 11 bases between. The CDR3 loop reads CASSYLQSTYGYTF. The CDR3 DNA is TGTGCCAGCAGTTACTTACAGTCGACTTATGGCTACACCTTC.

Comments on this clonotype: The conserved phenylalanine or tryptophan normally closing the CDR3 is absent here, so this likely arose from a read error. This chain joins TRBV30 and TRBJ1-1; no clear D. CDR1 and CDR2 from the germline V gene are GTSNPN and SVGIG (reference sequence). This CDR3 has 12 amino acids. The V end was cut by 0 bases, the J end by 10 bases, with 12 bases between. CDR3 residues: CAWSVWRERAFY. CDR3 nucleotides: TGTGCCTGGAGTGTGTGGCGGGAAAGAGCTTTCTAT.

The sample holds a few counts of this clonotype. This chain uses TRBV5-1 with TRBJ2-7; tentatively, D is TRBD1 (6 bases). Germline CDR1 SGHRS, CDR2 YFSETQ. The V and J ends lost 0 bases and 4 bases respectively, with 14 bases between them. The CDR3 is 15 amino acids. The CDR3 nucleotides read TGCGCCAGCAGCTTGGCCGGGACACCGAATTACGAGCAGTACTTC. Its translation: CASSLAGTPNYEQYF. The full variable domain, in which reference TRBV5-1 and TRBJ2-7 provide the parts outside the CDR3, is KAGVTQTPRYLIKTRGQQVTLSCSPISGHRSVSWYQQTPGQGLQFLFEYFSETQRNKGNFPGRFSGRQFSNSRSEMNVSTLELGDSALYLCASSLAGTPNYEQYFGPGTRLTVT.

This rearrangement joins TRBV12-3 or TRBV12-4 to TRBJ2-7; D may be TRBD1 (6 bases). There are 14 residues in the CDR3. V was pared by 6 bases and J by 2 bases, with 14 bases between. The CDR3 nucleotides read TGTGCCAGCAGCCACCGGGACATCACCTACGAGCAGTACTTC. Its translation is CASSHRDITYEQYF.

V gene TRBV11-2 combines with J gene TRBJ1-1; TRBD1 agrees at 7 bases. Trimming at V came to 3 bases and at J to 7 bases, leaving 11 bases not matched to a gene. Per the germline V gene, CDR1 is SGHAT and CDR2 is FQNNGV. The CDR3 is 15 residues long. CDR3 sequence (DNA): TGTGCCAGCAGCTTCCCGGAGCGACAGGGTTTTGAAGCTTTCTTT. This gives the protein CASSFPERQGFEAFF.

The CDR3 DNA sequence: TGCGCCAGCAGCTCACAGGGCACAGATACGCAGTATTTT. Translation gives CASSSQGTDTQYF. This chain joins TRBV5-1 and TRBJ2-3; a weak D match, TRBD1 (5 bases). V dropped 3 bases and J dropped 1 base, with 6 bases sitting between them. Germline CDR1 is SGHRS and CDR2 is YFSETQ. This CDR3 has 13 amino acids.

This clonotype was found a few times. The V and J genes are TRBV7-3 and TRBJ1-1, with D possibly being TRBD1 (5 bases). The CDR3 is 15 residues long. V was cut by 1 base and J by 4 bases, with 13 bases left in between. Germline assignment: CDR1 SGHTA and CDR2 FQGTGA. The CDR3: CASSLSPGRATEAFF. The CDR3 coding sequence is TGTGCCAGCAGCTTAAGTCCAGGGAGGGCCACTGAAGCTTTCTTT. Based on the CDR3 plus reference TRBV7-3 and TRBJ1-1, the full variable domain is GAGVSQTPSNKVTEKGKYVELRCDPISGHTALYWYRQSLGQGPEFLIYFQGTGAADDSGLPNDRFFAVRPEGSVSTLKIQRTERGDSAVYLCASSLSPGRATEAFFGQGTRLTVV.

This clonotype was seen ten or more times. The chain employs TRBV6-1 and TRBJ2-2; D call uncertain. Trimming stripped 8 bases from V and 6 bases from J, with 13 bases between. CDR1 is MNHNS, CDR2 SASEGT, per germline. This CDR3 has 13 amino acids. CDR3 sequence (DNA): TGTGCCAGCTCTGAAACTGTGGCCGGGGAGCTGTTTTTT. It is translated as CASSETVAGELFF.

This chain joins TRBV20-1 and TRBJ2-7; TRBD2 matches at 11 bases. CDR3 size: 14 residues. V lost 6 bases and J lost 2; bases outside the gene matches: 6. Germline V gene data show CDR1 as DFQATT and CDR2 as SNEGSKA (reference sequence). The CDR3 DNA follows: TGCAGTGCCGGGGGTAGCGGGAGGGCCTACGAGCAGTACTTC. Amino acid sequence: CSAGGSGRAYEQYF.

The CDR3 DNA follows: TGTGCCAGCAGTTTGTCCTACCGCGGGAACACTGAAGCTTTCTTT. It codes for CASSLSYRGNTEAFF. This rearrangement joins TRBV28 to TRBJ1-1, with D unclear. The CDR3 runs 15 residues. V lost 3 bases and J 1 base, leaving 12 bases between the germline ends. Germline assignment: CDR1 MDHEN and CDR2 SYDVKM. The complete variable domain, with remaining parts taken from reference TRBV28 and TRBJ1-1, reads DVKVTQSSRYLVKRTGEKVFLECVQDMDHENMFWYRQDPGLGLRLIYFSYDVKMKEKGDIPEGYSVSREKKERFSLILESASTNQTSMYLCASSLSYRGNTEAFFGQGTRLTVV.

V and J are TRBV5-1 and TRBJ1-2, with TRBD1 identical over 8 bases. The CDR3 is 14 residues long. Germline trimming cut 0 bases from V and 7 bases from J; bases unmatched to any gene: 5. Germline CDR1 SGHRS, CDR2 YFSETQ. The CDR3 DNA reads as TGCGCCAGCAGCTTGGCCCAGGGGGCTGGTGGCTACACCTTC. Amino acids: CASSLAQGAGGYTF.

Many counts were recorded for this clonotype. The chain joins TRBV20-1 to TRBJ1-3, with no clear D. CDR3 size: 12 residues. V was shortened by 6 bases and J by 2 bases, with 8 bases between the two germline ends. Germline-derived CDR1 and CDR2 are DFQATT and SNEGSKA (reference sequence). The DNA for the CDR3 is TGCAGTGCCACCGGGACTGGAAACACCATATATTTT. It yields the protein CSATGTGNTIYF.